This is a list of T cell receptor beta chains from one sample in a study of T cells in Graves' hyperthyroidism and ophthalmopathy. In TCRdb, the multiplex PCR reads were re-called with MiXCR into one record per CDR3 protein. The sample has approximately 610,000 distinct CDR3 sequences, roughly 14% seen once. Sequenced sample: blood. The receptors stem from a woman aged 40 to 50 with Graves' ophthalmopathy. CDR3s include the opening cysteine and the closing phenylalanine or tryptophan. A D gene is named only where the DNA matches it firmly.

d_call v_call cdr3_aa
. TRBV29-1 CSSHDGKETQYF
. TRBV6-2/TRBV6-3 CASSYSIGGRGDTEAFF
. TRBV7-2 CASSLAGVGSGGYTF
TRBD1 TRBV6-2/TRBV6-3 CASSHRGQGDQPQHF
TRBD2 TRBV6-2/TRBV6-3 CASSPSGRVKNIQYF
TRBD2 TRBV5-6 CASSLGAGVSTDTQYF
TRBD1 TRBV4-3 CASSQQTGGGNTEAFF
TRBD2 TRBV11-2 CASCRSGGPEQYF
TRBD1 TRBV29-1 CSVGPGTGSAYGYTF
TRBD1 TRBV6-1 CASNPDRGRQPQHF
. TRBV19 CASRPRGRDTGELFF
. TRBV30 CAWTPGRWDTQYF
. TRBV29-1 CSAWGGAQPNTGELFF
. TRBV19 CASSIGRGDGTDTQYF
. TRBV12-3/TRBV12-4 CASSSGAKERGIQYF
. TRBV7-9 CASSRDSLNTEAFF
. TRBV7-9 CASSLAPGENYGYTF
TRBD2 TRBV7-9 CASSFVAGGLETQYF
. TRBV5-5 CASSLAGTMAETQYF
. TRBV12-3/TRBV12-4 CASSLMASQGPQHF
. TRBV6-4 CASSERFSGSQETQYF
TRBD1 TRBV27 CASSSLPGQGRDTEAFF